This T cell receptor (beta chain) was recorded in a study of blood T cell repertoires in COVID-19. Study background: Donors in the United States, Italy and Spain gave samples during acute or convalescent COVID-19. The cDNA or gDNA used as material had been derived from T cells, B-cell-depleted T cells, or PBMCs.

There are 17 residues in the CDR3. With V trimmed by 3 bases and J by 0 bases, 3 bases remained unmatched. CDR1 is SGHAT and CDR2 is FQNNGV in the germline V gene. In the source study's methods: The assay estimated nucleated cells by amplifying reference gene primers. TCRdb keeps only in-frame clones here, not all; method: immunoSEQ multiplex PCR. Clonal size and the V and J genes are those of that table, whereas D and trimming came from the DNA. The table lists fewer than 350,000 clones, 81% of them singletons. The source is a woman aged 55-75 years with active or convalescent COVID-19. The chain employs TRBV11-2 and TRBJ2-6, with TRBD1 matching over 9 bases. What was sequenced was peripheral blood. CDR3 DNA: TGTGCCAGCAGCTTGGACAGGGGAAGCTCTGGGGCCAACGTCCTGACTTTC. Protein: CASSLDRGSSGANVLTF.